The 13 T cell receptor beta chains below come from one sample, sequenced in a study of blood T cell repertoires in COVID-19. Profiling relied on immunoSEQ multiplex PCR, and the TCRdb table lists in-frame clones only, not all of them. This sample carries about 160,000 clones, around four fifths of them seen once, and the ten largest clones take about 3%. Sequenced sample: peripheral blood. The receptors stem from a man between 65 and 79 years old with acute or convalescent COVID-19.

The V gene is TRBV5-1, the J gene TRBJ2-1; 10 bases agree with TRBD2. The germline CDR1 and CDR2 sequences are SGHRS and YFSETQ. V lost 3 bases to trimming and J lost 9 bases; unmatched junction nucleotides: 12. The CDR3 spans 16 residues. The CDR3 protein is CASSSSGRVTDREQFF. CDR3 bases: TGCGCCAGCAGCTCCAGCGGGAGGGTTACTGATCGTGAGCAGTTCTTC.

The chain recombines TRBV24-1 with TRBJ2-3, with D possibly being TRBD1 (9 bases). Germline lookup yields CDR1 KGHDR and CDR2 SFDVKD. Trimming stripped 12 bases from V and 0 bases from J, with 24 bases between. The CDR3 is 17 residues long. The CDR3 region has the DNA TGTGCCGGGGCGGGACAGGGCATAGCGGGAAGCACAGATACGCAGTATTTT. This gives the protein CAGAGQGIAGSTDTQYF.

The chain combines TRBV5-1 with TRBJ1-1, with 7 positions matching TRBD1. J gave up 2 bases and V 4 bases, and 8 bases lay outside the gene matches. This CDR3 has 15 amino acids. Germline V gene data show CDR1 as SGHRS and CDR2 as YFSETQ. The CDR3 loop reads CASSGTGTANTEAFF. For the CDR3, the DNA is TGCGCCAGCAGCGGAACCGGGACAGCAAACACTGAAGCTTTCTTT.

The CDR3 DNA reads TGTGCCAGCAGGCCCGGGACAGTTGAAAAACTGTTTTTT. It codes for CASRPGTVEKLFF. The V call is TRBV28, the J call TRBJ1-4; 7 bases fit TRBD1. The CDR3 sequence is 13 residues long. V lost 6 bases to trimming and J lost 7 bases; unmatched junction nucleotides: 5. Germline CDR1 reads MDHEN; CDR2 reads SYDVKM.

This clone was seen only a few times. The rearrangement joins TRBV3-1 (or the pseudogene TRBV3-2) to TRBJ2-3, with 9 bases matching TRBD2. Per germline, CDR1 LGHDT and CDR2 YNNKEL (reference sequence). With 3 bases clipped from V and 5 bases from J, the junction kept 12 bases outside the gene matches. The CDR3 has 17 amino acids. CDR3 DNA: TGTGCCAGCAGCCAGCGGAGGGCGGGGGGGCGGCAAGATACGCAGTATTTT. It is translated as CASSQRRAGGRQDTQYF.

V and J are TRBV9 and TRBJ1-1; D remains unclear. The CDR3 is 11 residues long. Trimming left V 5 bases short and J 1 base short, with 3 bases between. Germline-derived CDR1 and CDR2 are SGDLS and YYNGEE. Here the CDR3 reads CASSRNTEAFF. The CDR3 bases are TGTGCCAGCAGTCGGAACACTGAAGCTTTCTTT.

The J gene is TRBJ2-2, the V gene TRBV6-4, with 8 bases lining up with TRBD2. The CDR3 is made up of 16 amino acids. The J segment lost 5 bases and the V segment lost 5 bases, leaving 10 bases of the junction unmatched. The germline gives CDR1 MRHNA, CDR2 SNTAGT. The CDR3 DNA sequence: TGTGCCAGCAGTCCAGTGAGGGCGGGAGGAACCGGGGAGCTGTTTTTT. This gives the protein CASSPVRAGGTGELFF.

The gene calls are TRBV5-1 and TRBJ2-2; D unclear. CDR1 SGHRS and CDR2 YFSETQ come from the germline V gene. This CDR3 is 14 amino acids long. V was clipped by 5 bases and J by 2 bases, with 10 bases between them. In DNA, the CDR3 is TGCGCCAGCAGTGTGGGTAGCAACACCGGGGAGCTGTTTTTT. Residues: CASSVGSNTGELFF.

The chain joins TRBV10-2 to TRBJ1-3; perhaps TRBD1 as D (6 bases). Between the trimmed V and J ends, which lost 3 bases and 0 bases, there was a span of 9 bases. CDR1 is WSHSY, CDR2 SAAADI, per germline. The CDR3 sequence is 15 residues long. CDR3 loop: CASSEGGFSGNTIYF. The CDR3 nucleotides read TGCGCCAGCAGTGAAGGGGGTTTCTCTGGAAACACCATATATTTT.

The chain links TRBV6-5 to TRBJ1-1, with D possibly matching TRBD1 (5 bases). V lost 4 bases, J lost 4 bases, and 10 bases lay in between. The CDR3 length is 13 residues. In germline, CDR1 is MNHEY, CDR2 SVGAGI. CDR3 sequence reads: CASSFLGGTEAFF. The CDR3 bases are TGTGCCAGCAGTTTTCTCGGGGGCACTGAAGCTTTCTTT.

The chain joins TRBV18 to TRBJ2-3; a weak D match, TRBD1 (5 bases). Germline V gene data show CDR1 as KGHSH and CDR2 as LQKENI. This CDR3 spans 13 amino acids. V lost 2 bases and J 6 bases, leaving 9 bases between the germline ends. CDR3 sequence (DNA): TGTGCCAGCTCACCAGGGGCAGATGATACGCAGTATTTT. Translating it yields CASSPGADDTQYF.

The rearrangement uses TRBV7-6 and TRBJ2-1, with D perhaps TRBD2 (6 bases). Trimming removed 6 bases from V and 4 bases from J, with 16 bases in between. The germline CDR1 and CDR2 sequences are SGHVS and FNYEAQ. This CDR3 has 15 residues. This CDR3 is CASSSGLPGYNEQFF. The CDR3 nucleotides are TGTGCCAGCAGTTCGGGACTTCCAGGGTACAATGAGCAGTTCTTC.

The CDR3 reads CASSETGQDLTDTQYF. The CDR3 region has the DNA TGTGCCAGCAGCGAGACGGGACAAGACCTCACAGATACGCAGTATTTT. This chain joins TRBV9 and TRBJ2-3; the D gene is possibly TRBD1 (6 bases). Trimming left V 3 bases short and J 2 bases short, with 16 bases between. The germline CDR1 and CDR2 sequences are SGDLS and YYNGEE. The CDR3 consists of 16 residues.